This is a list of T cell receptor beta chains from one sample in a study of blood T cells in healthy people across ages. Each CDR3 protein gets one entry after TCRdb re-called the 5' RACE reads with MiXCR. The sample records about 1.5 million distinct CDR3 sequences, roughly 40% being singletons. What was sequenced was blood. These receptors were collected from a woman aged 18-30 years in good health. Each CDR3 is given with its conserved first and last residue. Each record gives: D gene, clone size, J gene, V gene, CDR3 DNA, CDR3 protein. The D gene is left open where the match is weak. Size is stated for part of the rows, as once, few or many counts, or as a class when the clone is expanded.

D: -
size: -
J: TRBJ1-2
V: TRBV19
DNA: TGTGCCAGTAAAGCCCTGGGACCTGAGGGAGGCTACACCTTC
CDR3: CASKALGPEGGYTF

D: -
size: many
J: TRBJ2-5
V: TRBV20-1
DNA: TGCAGTGCTAGACGGGCAGATCAAGAGACCCAGTACTTC
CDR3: CSARRADQETQYF

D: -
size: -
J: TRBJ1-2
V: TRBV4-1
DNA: TGCGCCAGCAGCCCGGTAGGGACGGCTGCTAACTATGGCTACACCTTC
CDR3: CASSPVGTAANYGYTF

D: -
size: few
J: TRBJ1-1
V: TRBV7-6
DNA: TGTGCCAGCAGCTTAGCGGCTTCACAGGGGAACACTGAAGCTTTCTTT
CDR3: CASSLAASQGNTEAFF

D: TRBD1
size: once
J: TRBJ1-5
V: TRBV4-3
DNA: TGCGCCAGCAGCCAAGAGAGGGGACAGGGTCCCAAAAGCGGTCAGCCCCAGCATTTT
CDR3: CASSQERGQGPKSGQPQHF

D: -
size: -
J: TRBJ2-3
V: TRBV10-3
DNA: TGTGCCATCAGCTCTCCTAACGGGGCAGGAGGAGGGGGAGCAGATACGCAGTATTTT
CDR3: CAISSPNGAGGGGADTQYF

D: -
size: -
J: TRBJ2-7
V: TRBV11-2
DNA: TGTGCCAGCAGCCCACGGGAAAGGGTTGGTCTCTACGAGCAGTACTTC
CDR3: CASSPRERVGLYEQYF

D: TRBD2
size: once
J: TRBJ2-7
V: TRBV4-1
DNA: TGCGCCAGCAGCCAAGGTCCGACTAGCGGGAGGGGGTACGAGCAGTACTTC
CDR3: CASSQGPTSGRGYEQYF

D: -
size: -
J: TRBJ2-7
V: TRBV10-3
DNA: TGTGCCATCGGCTTATCGGTCTCCTACGAGCAGTACTTC
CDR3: CAIGLSVSYEQYF

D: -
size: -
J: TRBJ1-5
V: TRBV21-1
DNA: TGTGCCAGCAGTAAGGGGGATTGGCGCAATCAGCCCCAGCATTTT
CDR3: CASSKGDWRNQPQHF